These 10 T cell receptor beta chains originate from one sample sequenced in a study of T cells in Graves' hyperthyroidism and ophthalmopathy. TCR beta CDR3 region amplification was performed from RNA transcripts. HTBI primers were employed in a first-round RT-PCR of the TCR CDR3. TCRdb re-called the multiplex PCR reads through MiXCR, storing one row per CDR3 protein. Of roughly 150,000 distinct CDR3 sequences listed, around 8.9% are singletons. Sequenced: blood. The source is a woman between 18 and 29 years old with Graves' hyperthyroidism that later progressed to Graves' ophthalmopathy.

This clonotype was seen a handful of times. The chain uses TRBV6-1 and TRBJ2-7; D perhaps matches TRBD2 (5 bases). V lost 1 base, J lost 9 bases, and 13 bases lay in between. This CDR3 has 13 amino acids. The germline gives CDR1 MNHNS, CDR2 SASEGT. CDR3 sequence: CASSEGTASVQYF. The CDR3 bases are TGTGCCAGCAGTGAAGGGACTGCGTCGGTGCAGTACTTC.

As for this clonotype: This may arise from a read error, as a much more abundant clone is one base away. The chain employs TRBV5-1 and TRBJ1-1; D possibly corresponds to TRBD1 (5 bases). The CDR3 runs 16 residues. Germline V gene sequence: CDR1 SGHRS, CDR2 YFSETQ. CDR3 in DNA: TGCGCCAGCAGTCTCCCGGGGGGGTCTCTGAACACTGAAGCTATCTTT. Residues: CASSLPGGSLNTEAIF.

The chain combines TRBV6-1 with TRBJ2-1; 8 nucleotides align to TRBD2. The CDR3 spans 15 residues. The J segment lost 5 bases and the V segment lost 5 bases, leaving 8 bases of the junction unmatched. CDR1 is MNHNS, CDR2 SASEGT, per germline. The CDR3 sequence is CASSLSGGRNNEQFF. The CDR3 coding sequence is TGTGCCAGCAGTTTATCGGGGGGGAGGAACAATGAGCAGTTCTTC.

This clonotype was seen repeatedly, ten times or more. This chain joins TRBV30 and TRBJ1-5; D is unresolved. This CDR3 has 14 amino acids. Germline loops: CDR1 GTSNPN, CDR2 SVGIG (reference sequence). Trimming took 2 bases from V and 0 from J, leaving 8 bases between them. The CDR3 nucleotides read TGTGCCTGGAGTTACAGTAATAGCAATCAGCCCCAGCATTTT. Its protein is CAWSYSNSNQPQHF.

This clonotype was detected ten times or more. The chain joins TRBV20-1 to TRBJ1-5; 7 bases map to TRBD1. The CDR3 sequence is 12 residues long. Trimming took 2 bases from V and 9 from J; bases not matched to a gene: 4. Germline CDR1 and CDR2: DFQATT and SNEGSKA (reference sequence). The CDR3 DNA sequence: TGCAGTGCTAGACTTCAGGGGGGGCCCCAGCATTTT. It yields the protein CSARLQGGPQHF.

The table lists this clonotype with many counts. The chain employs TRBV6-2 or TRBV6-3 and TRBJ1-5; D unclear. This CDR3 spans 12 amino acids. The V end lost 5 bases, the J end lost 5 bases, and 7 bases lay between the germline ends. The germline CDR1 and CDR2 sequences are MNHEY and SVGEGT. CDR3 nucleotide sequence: TGTGCCAGCAGTCCAAGTGATCAGCCCCAGCATTTT. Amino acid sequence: CASSPSDQPQHF.

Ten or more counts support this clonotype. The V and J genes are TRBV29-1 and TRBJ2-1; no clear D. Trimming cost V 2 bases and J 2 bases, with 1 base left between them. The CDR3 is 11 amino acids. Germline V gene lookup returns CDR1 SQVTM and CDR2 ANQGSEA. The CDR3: CSVETYNEQFF. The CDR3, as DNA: TGCAGCGTTGAAACCTACAATGAGCAGTTCTTC.

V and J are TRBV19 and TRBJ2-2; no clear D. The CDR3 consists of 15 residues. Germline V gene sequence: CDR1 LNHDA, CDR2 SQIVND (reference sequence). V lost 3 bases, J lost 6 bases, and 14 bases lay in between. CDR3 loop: CASSMGKGWAGELFF. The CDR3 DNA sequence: TGTGCCAGTAGTATGGGGAAAGGGTGGGCCGGGGAGCTGTTTTTT.

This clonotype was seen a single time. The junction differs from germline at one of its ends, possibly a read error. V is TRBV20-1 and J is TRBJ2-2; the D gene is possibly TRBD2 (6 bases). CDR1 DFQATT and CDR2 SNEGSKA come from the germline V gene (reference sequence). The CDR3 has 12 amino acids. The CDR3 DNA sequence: TGCAGTGCGGGAAAAAACACCGGGGGGCTGTTTTTT. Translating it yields CSAGKNTGGLFF.

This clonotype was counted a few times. CDR3 region: CASSQDSWDRVTTGELFF. The CDR3 DNA reads as TGCGCCAGCAGCCAAGATAGTTGGGACAGGGTGACCACCGGGGAGCTGTTTTTT. The rearrangement uses TRBV4-1 and TRBJ2-2; TRBD1 aligns across 9 bases. Trimming at V came to 0 bases and at J to 4 bases, leaving 9 bases not matched to a gene. Germline V gene sequence: CDR1 MGHRA, CDR2 YSYEKL. This CDR3 has 18 residues.